These 10 T cell receptor beta chains were sequenced from one sample in a study of cytomegalovirus exposure and HLA in healthy donors (dated 2017 in TCRdb). The method was the immunoSEQ multiplex PCR assay. A mixture of 60 forward primers for TCR Vbeta segments and 13 reverse primers for TCR Jbeta segments was used in the multiplex PCR. Imported from immuneACCESS, the table was reduced by TCRdb to in-frame sequences with V and J called. These copies leave out some clones; in studies compared against another copy, an unresolved V gene accounts for under half, and the cause of the remainder is not known. For this sample there are about 140,000 clones; 82% appear just once. The ten biggest clones cover 3% to 3.5% of the sample. Sequences were obtained from PBMCs. These receptors all come from a male donor in good health and CMV-seronegative.

This chain joins TRBV29-1 and TRBJ2-1; 8 bases are a match to TRBD2. The V gene's germline CDR1 is SQVTM and CDR2 ANQGSEA. The CDR3 has 14 amino acids. V trimming: 6 bases; J trimming: 2 bases; junction bases outside the gene matches: 6. CDR3 nucleotide sequence: TGCAGCGTAGTAACGGGGGGGGCCTACAATGAGCAGTTCTTC. Translation gives CSVVTGGAYNEQFF.

This chain connects TRBV27 to TRBJ2-1; weak D call: TRBD2 (5 bases). This CDR3 is built from 12 residues. Trimming pared 5 bases from V and 9 bases from J, leaving 11 bases between. Looked up from germline, CDR1 is MNHEY and CDR2 is SMNVEV (reference sequence). The CDR3 DNA is TGTGCCAGCAGTCCGCCCCGGGGTGAGCAGTTCTTC. This encodes CASSPPRGEQFF.

The chain joins TRBV5-6 to TRBJ2-5, with D perhaps matching TRBD2 (6 bases). The ends were cut back, 0 bases at V and 13 bases at J, with 16 bases in the middle. Germline V lookup: CDR1 SGHDT, CDR2 YYEEEE. The CDR3 runs 13 residues. CDR3 nucleotides: TGTGCCAGCAGCTTGGTGGAGGGCCCGGCCGGGTACTTC. This translates into CASSLVEGPAGYF.

The CDR3 region is CASSKGTGAVQGYGYTF. CDR3 DNA sequence: TGTGCCAGCAGCAAAGGGACAGGGGCCGTCCAAGGGTATGGCTACACCTTC. The V and J genes are TRBV11-2 and TRBJ1-2; 10 bases fit TRBD1. The CDR3 is 17 amino acids. V trimming: 5 bases; J trimming: 5 bases; junction bases outside the gene matches: 14. Germline CDR1 SGHAT, CDR2 FQNNGV.

Concerning this clone itself: The junction departs from germline at one end; a sequencing error may be responsible. This chain uses TRBV7-9 with TRBJ1-2, with D tentatively TRBD1 (5 bases). There are 11 residues in the CDR3. The germline gives CDR1 SEHNR, CDR2 FQNEAQ (reference sequence). The CDR3 protein is CAGSLGAVGTF. The CDR3 DNA reads TGTGCCGGCAGCTTAGGGGCCGTAGGCACCTTC.

J is TRBJ2-3 and V is TRBV7-3; 12 bases are shared with TRBD2. J lost 0 bases, V lost 3 bases, and 7 bases had no gene match. The CDR3 contains 18 residues. Germline CDR1 reads SGHTA; CDR2 reads FQGTGA. CDR3 protein: CASSLGLAGGPSTDTQYF. In DNA form, the CDR3 reads TGTGCCAGCAGCTTGGGGCTAGCGGGAGGGCCTAGCACAGATACGCAGTATTTT.

This clone was detected a few times. The chain employs TRBV6-6 and TRBJ2-7, with 9 nucleotides matching TRBD1. Germline assignment: CDR1 MNHNY and CDR2 SVGAGI (reference sequence). With 6 bases clipped from V and 5 bases from J, the junction kept 11 bases outside the gene matches. The CDR3 is 15 amino acids. CDR3 loop: CASSPSPDRGHEQYF. Here the CDR3 DNA reads TGTGCCAGCAGCCCCAGCCCGGACAGGGGCCACGAGCAGTACTTC.

This clone was found a few times. V gene TRBV9 combines with J gene TRBJ2-2; D is perhaps TRBD1 (6 bases). This CDR3 is 15 amino acids long. CDR1 is SGDLS and CDR2 is YYNGEE in the germline V gene. V lost 3 bases and J lost 2, with 11 bases in between. As DNA, the CDR3 is TGTGCCAGCAGCGGGTACAGGGAAAACACCGGGGAGCTGTTTTTT. Encoded protein: CASSGYRENTGELFF.

J is TRBJ2-1 and V is TRBV28, with TRBD2 identical over 7 bases. The CDR3 extends over 15 amino acids. V was clipped by 6 bases and J by 0 bases; unmatched bases: 5. The V gene's germline CDR1 is MDHEN and CDR2 SYDVKM. The CDR3: CASRPLAASYNEQFF. CDR3 DNA: TGTGCCAGCAGACCTCTAGCGGCCTCCTACAATGAGCAGTTCTTC.

V gene TRBV9 combines with J gene TRBJ1-3; D uncertain. This CDR3 is 12 amino acids long. V was clipped by 8 bases and J by 2 bases, with 8 bases between them. In germline, CDR1 is SGDLS, CDR2 YYNGEE. CDR3 residues: CASAGTGNTIYF. CDR3 nucleotides: TGTGCCAGTGCCGGGACTGGAAACACCATATATTTT.